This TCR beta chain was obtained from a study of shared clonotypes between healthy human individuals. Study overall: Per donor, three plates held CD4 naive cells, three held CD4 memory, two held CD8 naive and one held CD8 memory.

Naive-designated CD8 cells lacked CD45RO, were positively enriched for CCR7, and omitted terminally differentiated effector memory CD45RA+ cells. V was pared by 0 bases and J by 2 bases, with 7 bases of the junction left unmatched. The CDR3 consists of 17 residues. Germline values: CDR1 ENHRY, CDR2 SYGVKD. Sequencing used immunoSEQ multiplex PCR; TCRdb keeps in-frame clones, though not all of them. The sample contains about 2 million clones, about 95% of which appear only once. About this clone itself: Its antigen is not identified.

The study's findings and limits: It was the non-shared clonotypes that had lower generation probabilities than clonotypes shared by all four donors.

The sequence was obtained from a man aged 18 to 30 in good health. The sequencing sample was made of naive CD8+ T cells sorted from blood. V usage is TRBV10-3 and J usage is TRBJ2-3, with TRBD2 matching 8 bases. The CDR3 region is CAISESGTSGFTDTQYF. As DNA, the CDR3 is TGTGCCATCAGTGAGTCGGGAACTAGCGGCTTCACAGATACGCAGTATTTT.